This TCR beta chain was recovered during a study of blood T cell repertoires in COVID-19. Study overall: PBMCs, B-cell-depleted T cells, or T cells were the source of the cDNA or gDNA that made up the material.

Germline CDR1 is KGHDR and CDR2 is SFDVKD. The CDR3 spans 15 residues. The junction had 7 bases not matched to a gene; V was cut back by 5 bases and J by 6 bases. In the original analysis: Reference gene primer amplification yielded estimated nucleated cell counts. The method was immunoSEQ multiplex PCR; TCRdb's version includes in-frame clones alone and lacks a portion of them. The V and J calls and clone size come from that table; D and trimming were worked out from the DNA. The table lists over 200,000 clones, about 91% of them singletons. Patients of the Seattle cohort, enrolled during active infection, were followed longitudinally.

The chain carries TRBV24-1 and TRBJ2-2, with 8 positions matching TRBD1. The receptor was isolated from a person aged 18-29 years with COVID-19, enrolled during active disease. Sequenced: peripheral blood. The chain's CDR3 is CATSGRGQLPGELFF. The CDR3 DNA follows: TGTGCCACCAGTGGCAGGGGGCAACTACCCGGGGAGCTGTTTTTT.